The present T cell receptor beta chain was sequenced within a study of shared clonotypes between healthy human individuals. TCRdb's copy holds only in-frame clones and misses some; the assay was immunoSEQ multiplex PCR. Among fewer than 2.5 million clones listed, 80% to 95% were seen once. Trimming removed 0 bases from V and 4 bases from J, with 20 bases in between. Looked up from germline, CDR1 is SGHDT and CDR2 is YYEEEE. CDR3 length: 18 residues. The receptor comes from a young man in good health. Some clones in this sample may be carry-over from other donors' samples. V and J are TRBV5-6 and TRBJ1-3, with no clear D. The sample taken for sequencing was naive CD4+ T cells from PBMCs. The subset denotes: CD45RA+ positively selected. The CDR3: CASSLEKGAGIGGNTIYF. The CDR3 DNA reads as TGTGCCAGCAGCTTGGAAAAGGGAGCGGGAATAGGAGGAAACACCATATATTTT.